This is a list of T cell receptor beta chains from one sample in a study of cytomegalovirus exposure and HLA in healthy donors. TCRdb keeps only in-frame clones here, not all; method: immunoSEQ multiplex PCR. The data show approximately 130,000 clones, around 81% seen once. Sequencing was carried out using PBMCs. The source of these receptors is a woman in her 40s in good health and CMV-seronegative. Each CDR3 is given with its conserved first and last residue. Fields, in order: clone size, V gene, D gene, J gene, CDR3 DNA, CDR3 protein. D genes are given only for firm matches. Not all rows give a size; the values are once, few, many and, for expanded clones, a class.

>-|TRBV5-1|TRBD2|TRBJ2-4
TGCGCCAGCAGCGCGGGAGACAAAAACATTCAGTACTTC
CASSAGDKNIQYF
>-|TRBV30|-|TRBJ2-7
TGTGCCTACGCGACAGGTGGCTCCTACGAGCAGTACTTC
CAYATGGSYEQYF
>-|TRBV7-9|TRBD2|TRBJ2-1
TGTGCCAGCAGCGTAGAGGGGGGACTAGCGGGAGTGGAGCAGTTCTTC
CASSVEGGLAGVEQFF
>once|TRBV30|TRBD2|TRBJ2-5
TGTGCCTGGAGTTGGGGTAGCGGGGGCACATCCCAAGAGACCCAGTACTTC
CAWSWGSGGTSQETQYF
>-|TRBV30|-|TRBJ1-5
TGTGCCTGGAATGTGGCGTGGCGGCAGCCCCAGCATTTT
CAWNVAWRQPQHF
>few|TRBV23-1|-|TRBJ1-5
TGCGCCAGCACCGAAAGAGGGGTCCGGGGGGGCAGCAATCAGCCCCAGCATTTT
CASTERGVRGGSNQPQHF
>-|TRBV6-1|TRBD2|TRBJ2-7
TGTGCCAGCAGTGAAGTCGGACTAGCGGGAGCCTACGAGCAGTACTTC
CASSEVGLAGAYEQYF
>-|TRBV2|TRBD1|TRBJ1-1
TGTGCCAGCAGCGAATCGGGACAGGGGGTTGGAGCTTTCTTT
CASSESGQGVGAFF
>-|TRBV18|TRBD2|TRBJ2-7
TGTGCCAGCTCAACAGGGACTAGCGGGAAAGTATGGGGCTACGAGCAGTACTTC
CASSTGTSGKVWGYEQYF
>-|TRBV20-1|-|TRBJ1-2
TGCAGTGCTACAAATGGCTACACCTTC
CSATNGYTF
>-|TRBV7-3|-|TRBJ1-6
TGTGCCAGCAGCTTAGGTCCAGGTCATAATTCACCCCTCCACTTT
CASSLGPGHNSPLHF